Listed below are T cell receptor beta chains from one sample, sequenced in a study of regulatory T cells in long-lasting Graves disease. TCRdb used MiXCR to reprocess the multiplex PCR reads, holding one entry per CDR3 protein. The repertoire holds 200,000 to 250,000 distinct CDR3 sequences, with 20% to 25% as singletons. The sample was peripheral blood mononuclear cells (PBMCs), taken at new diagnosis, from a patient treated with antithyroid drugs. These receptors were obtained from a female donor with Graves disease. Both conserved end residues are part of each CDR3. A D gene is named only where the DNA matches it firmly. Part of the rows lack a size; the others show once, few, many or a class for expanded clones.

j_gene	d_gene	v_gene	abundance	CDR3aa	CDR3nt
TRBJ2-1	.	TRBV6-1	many	CASSPLGMGQGYNEQFF	TGTGCCAGCAGTCCCCTGGGGATGGGCCAGGGCTACAATGAGCAGTTCTTC
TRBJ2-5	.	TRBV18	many	CASSPSVAGVETQYF	TGTGCCAGCTCACCCAGTGTTGCTGGAGTGGAGACCCAGTACTTC
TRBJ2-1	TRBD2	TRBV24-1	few	CATSDSLAGEYEQFF	TGTGCCACCAGTGATTCCCTAGCGGGAGAGTATGAGCAGTTCTTC
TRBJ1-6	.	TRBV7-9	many	CASSLMGDNSPLHF	TGTGCCAGCAGCTTAATGGGAGATAATTCACCCCTCCACTTT
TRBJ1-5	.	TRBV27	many	CASSFRGARGSNQPQHF	TGTGCCAGCAGCTTCAGGGGTGCGCGAGGGAGCAATCAGCCCCAGCATTTT
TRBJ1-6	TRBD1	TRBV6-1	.	CASRPAGGSYNSPLHF	TGTGCCAGCAGGCCTGCAGGGGGCTCCTATAATTCACCCCTCCACTTT
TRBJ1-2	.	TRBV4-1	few	CASSQGRGSYGYTF	TGCGCCAGCAGCCAAGGGCGCGGCAGCTATGGCTACACCTTC
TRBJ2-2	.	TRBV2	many	CASLDTHGENTGELFF	TGTGCCAGCTTGGACACCCATGGGGAGAACACCGGGGAGCTGTTTTTT
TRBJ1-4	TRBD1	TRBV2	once	CASSPGTGSHEKLFF	TGTGCCAGCAGTCCCGGGACAGGGTCTCATGAAAAACTGTTTTTT
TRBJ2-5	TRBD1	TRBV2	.	CASSDTGGGTGHWETQYF	TGTGCCAGCAGTGACACAGGGGGCGGGACAGGGCATTGGGAGACCCAGTACTTC
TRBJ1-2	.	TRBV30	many	CAWSVIQPGRYGYTF	TGTGCCTGGAGTGTAATTCAGCCGGGGAGGTATGGCTACACCTTC
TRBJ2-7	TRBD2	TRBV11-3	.	CASSLGGGLAPEQYF	TGTGCCAGCAGCCTGGGTGGGGGACTAGCGCCCGAGCAGTACTTC
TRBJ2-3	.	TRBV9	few	CASSVDRVTDTQYF	TGTGCCAGCAGCGTAGACAGGGTCACAGATACGCAGTATTTT
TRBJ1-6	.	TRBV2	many	CASSTSPGDSPLHF	TGTGCCAGCAGTACCAGTCCCGGGGATTCACCCCTCCACTTT
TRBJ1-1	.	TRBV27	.	CASSQGGTNTEAFF	TGTGCCAGCAGCCAGGGAGGGACGAACACTGAAGCTTTCTTT
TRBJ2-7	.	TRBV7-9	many	CASRASPSTHEQYF	TGTGCCAGCAGGGCTTCCCCATCAACCCACGAGCAGTACTTC
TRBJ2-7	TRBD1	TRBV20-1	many	CSARPGTGDEQYF	TGCAGTGCTAGACCAGGGACAGGGGACGAGCAGTACTTC
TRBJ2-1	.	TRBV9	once	CASSVVGSYNEQFF	TGTGCCAGCAGCGTAGTTGGTTCCTACAATGAGCAGTTCTTC
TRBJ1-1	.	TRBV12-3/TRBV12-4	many	CASSLTRDTEAFF	TGTGCCAGCAGTTTGACGAGGGACACTGAAGCTTTCTTT
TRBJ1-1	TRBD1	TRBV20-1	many	CSAFVQGAGGAFF	TGCAGTGCTTTCGTGCAGGGGGCTGGGGGAGCTTTCTTT
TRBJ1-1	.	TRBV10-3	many	CAISPQGLNTEAFF	TGTGCCATCAGTCCACAGGGTTTGAACACTGAAGCTTTCTTT
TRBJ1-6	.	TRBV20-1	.	CSARDNTGNSPLHF	TGCAGTGCTAGAGATAATACAGGGAATTCACCCCTCCACTTT
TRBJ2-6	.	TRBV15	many	CATSSPHSGANVLTF	TGTGCCACCAGCAGTCCCCACTCTGGGGCCAACGTCCTGACTTTC
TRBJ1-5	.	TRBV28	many	CASRQHTGTTTNQPQHF	TGTGCCAGCAGACAACACACCGGGACAACTACTAATCAGCCCCAGCATTTT
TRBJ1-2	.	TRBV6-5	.	CASSYAAGVDGYTF	TGTGCCAGCAGTTACGCCGCAGGGGTCGATGGCTACACCTTC
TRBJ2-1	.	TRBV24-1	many	CATGLQGRNEQFF	TGTGCCACCGGATTACAGGGGAGGAATGAGCAGTTCTTC
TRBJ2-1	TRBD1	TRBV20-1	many	CSAGQGSNEQFF	TGCAGTGCTGGACAGGGTAGCAATGAGCAGTTCTTC
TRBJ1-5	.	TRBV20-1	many	CSARPTLYSNQPQHF	TGCAGTGCTAGGCCGACACTCTATAGCAATCAGCCCCAGCATTTT
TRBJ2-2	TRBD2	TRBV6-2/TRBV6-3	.	CASRKLAGGLRTGELFF	TGTGCCAGCAGGAAACTAGCGGGGGGGCTACGAACCGGGGAGCTGTTTTTT
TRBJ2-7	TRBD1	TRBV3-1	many	CASSQVAGTGGSEQYF	TGTGCCAGCAGCCAAGTTGCCGGGACAGGGGGCTCCGAGCAGTACTTC
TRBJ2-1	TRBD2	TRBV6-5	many	CASSSILAGYNEQFF	TGTGCCAGCAGTTCAATACTAGCGGGCTACAATGAGCAGTTCTTC
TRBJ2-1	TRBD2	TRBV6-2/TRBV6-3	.	CASTIAGRLGEQFF	TGTGCCAGCACCATAGCGGGCAGGCTAGGTGAGCAGTTCTTC
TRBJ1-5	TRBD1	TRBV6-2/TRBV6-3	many	CASSYRGPQPQHF	TGTGCCAGCAGTTACAGGGGGCCTCAGCCCCAGCATTTT
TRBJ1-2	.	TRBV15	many	CATSRDTRDNPIF	TGTGCCACCAGCAGAGATACTAGAGACAACCCCATCTTC
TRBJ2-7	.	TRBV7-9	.	CASSHTGKPYEQYF	TGTGCCAGCAGTCATACAGGGAAGCCCTACGAGCAGTACTTC
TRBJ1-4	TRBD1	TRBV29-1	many	CSAATGAFEKLFF	TGCAGCGCCGCGACAGGGGCCTTTGAAAAACTGTTTTTT
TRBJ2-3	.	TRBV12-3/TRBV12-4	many	CASSTVRGKTDTQYF	TGTGCCAGCAGTACCGTCAGGGGAAAAACAGATACGCAGTATTTT
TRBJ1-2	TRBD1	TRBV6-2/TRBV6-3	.	CASSGQGTSYGYTF	TGTGCCAGCAGTGGACAGGGGACGTCCTATGGCTACACCTTC
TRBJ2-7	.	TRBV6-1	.	CASTRGADLYGQYF	TGTGCCAGCACCCGCGGGGCGGACCTCTATGGGCAGTACTTC
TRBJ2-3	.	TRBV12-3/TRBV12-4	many	CASSFRSGGQDTQYF	TGTGCCAGCAGTTTTCGTTCCGGTGGCCAAGATACGCAGTATTTT
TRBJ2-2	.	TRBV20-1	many	CSARDFANTGELFF	TGCAGTGCTAGGGACTTCGCGAACACCGGGGAGCTGTTTTTT
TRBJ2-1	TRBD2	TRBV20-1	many	CSARLPGTSGNEQFF	TGCAGTGCTAGGCTACCCGGGACTAGCGGCAATGAGCAGTTCTTC
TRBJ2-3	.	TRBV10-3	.	CATSSRDSRGQDTQYF	TGTGCCACCAGTTCACGGGACTCCAGAGGGCAAGATACGCAGTATTTT
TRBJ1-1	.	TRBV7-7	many	CASSLSLATEAFF	TGTGCCAGCAGCTTAAGCCTAGCCACTGAAGCTTTCTTT
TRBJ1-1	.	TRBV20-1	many	CSASSRDGRSEAFF	TGCAGTGCCAGTTCTCGGGACGGAAGGTCTGAAGCTTTCTTT
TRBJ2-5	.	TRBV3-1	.	CASSQGRRAEETQYF	TGTGCCAGCAGCCAAGGACGCAGGGCCGAAGAGACCCAGTACTTC
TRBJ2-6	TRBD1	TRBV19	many	CASRSERTGGVSGANVLTF	TGTGCCAGTAGAAGCGAGAGGACAGGGGGAGTCTCTGGGGCCAACGTCCTGACTTTC
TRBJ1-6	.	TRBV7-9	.	CASSLGSSGRRYSPLHF	TGTGCCAGCAGCTTAGGATCCTCGGGCAGGCGGTATTCACCCCTCCACTTT
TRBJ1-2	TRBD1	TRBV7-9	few	CASSLRGGQEGNYGYTF	TGTGCCAGCAGCTTGAGGGGGGGACAGGAGGGCAACTATGGCTACACCTTC
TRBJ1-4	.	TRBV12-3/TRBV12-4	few	CASSFRGRLNEKLFF	TGTGCCAGCAGTTTCCGGGGCAGGCTAAATGAAAAACTGTTTTTT